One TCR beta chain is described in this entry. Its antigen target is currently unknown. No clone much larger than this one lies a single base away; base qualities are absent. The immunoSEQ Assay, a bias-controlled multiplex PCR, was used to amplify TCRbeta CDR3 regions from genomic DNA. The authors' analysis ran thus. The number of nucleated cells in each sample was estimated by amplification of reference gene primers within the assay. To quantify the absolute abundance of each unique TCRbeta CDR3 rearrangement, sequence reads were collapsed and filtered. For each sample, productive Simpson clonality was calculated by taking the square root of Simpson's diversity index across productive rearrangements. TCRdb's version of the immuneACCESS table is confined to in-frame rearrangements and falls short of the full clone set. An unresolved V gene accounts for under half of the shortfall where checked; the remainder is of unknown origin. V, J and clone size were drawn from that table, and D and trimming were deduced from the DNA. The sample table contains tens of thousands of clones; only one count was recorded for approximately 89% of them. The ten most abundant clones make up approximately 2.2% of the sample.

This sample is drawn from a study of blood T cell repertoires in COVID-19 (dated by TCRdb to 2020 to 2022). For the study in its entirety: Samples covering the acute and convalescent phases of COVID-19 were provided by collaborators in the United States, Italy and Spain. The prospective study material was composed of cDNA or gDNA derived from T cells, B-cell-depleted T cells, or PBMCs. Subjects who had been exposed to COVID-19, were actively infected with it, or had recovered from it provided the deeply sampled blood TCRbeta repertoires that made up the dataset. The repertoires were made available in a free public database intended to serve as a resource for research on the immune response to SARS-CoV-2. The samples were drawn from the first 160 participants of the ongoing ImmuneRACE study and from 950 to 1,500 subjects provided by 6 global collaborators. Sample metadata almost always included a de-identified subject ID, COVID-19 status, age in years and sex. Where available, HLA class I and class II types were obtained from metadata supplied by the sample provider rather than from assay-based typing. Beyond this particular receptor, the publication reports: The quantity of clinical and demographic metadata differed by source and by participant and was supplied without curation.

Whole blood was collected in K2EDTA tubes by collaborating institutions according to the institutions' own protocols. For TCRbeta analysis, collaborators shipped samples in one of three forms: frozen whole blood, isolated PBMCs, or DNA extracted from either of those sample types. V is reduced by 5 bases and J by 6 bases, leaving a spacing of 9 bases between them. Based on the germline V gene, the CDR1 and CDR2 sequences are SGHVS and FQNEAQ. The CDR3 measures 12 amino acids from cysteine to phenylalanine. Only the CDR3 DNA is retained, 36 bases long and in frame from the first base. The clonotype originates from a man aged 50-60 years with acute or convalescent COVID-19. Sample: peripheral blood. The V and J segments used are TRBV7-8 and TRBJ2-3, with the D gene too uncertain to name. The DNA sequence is TGTGCCAGCAGCCCGACTGGGGATACGCAGTATTTT. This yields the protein CASSPTGDTQYF.